This passage covers 14 T cell receptor beta chains from one sample sequenced in a study of identifying expanded T cells in peripheral blood. Using immunoSEQ multiplex PCR, the repertoire was profiled, and TCRdb retains in-frame clones only, with some absent. The data show about 94,000 clones, 88% seen once. Specimen: blood. The receptors were sampled from a person aged 18 to 70 in good health.

This chain joins TRBV14 and TRBJ1-1, with 7 positions matching TRBD1. The germline gives CDR1 SGHDN, CDR2 FVKESK. The CDR3 sequence is 15 residues long. The ends lost 2 bases at V and 1 base at J; junction bases unmatched: 4. In DNA, the CDR3 is TGTGCCAGCAGCCAATGGAGGGGGCCGAACACTGAAGCTTTCTTT. Protein product: CASSQWRGPNTEAFF.

This chain connects TRBV10-3 to TRBJ2-7, with D perhaps given as TRBD1 or TRBD2 (6 bases each). The V gene's germline CDR1 is ENHRY and CDR2 SYGVKD. The CDR3 length is 12 residues. V dropped 4 bases and J dropped 5 bases, with 9 bases sitting between them. CDR3 nucleotide sequence: TGTGCCATCAGTGTAAGGGGGGACGAGCAGTACTTC. This gives the protein CAISVRGDEQYF.

This sequence joins TRBV29-1 and TRBJ2-7; 10 bases align to TRBD1. There are 15 residues in the CDR3. The V and J ends lost 4 bases and 4 bases, in that order; junction bases with no gene match: 10. Germline loops: CDR1 SQVTM, CDR2 ANQGSEA. The CDR3: CSVGNPGDRGYEQYF. The CDR3 DNA follows: TGCAGCGTTGGGAACCCTGGGGACAGGGGATACGAGCAGTACTTC.

The chain has TRBV14 and TRBJ1-1; perhaps TRBD1 as D (5 bases). This CDR3 has 17 residues. Germline values: CDR1 SGHDN, CDR2 FVKESK. With 4 bases removed from V and 0 bases from J, the gap between germline ends came to 18 bases. The CDR3 region is CASSPWRGGMLNTEAFF. For the CDR3, the DNA is TGTGCCAGCAGCCCCTGGCGGGGGGGAATGCTGAACACTGAAGCTTTCTTT.

The chain recombines TRBV4-1 with TRBJ2-1, with TRBD2 identical over 9 bases. The V segment lost 4 bases and the J segment 2 bases; nucleotides outside the gene matches: 9. There are 17 residues in the CDR3. Germline V gives CDR1 MGHRA, CDR2 YSYEKL. CDR3 protein: CASSPDGTSLTYNEQFF. The CDR3, as DNA: TGCGCCAGCAGCCCGGACGGGACTAGCCTAACCTACAATGAGCAGTTCTTC.

The chain links TRBV4-1 to TRBJ2-1, with TRBD2 identical over 7 bases. V trimming: 4 bases; J trimming: 7 bases; junction bases outside the gene matches: 10. The length of the CDR3 is 15 residues. Germline V CDR1 and CDR2: MGHRA, YSYEKL. CDR3 DNA sequence: TGCGCCAGCAGCCCACCTGGCGGGAGTTGGAATGAGCAGTTCTTC. Encoded protein: CASSPPGGSWNEQFF.

V is TRBV30 and J is TRBJ2-7; D gene ambiguous. CDR3 length equals 14 residues. Trimming shortened V by 5 bases and J by 0 bases, and 14 bases separated the two germline ends. CDR1 and CDR2 (germline): GTSNPN, SVGIG (reference sequence). CDR3 region: CAWDLDGNSYEQYF. CDR3 coding DNA: TGTGCCTGGGACCTGGACGGAAACTCCTACGAGCAGTACTTC.

This sequence joins TRBV5-1 and TRBJ1-1, with 7 bases that match TRBD1. CDR3 size: 15 residues. The germline gives CDR1 SGHRS, CDR2 YFSETQ. Unmatched junction bases numbered 9, after V lost 3 bases and J lost 4 bases. For the CDR3, the DNA is TGCGCCAGCAGCTACCGGGACAGTTCCTTCACTGAAGCTTTCTTT. Its protein is CASSYRDSSFTEAFF.

This chain links TRBV12-5 with TRBJ1-1; D unclear. The V gene's germline CDR1 is LGHNT and CDR2 FRNRAP. This CDR3 is 12 amino acids long. Trimming took off 6 bases at V and 7 bases at J, with 12 bases between the two ends. The CDR3 here is CASGREGLEAFF. As DNA, the CDR3 is TGTGCTAGTGGGCGCGAGGGCCTTGAAGCTTTCTTT.

The chain is built from TRBV6-6 and TRBJ1-2; D unresolved. The CDR3 runs to 14 residues. CDR1 is MNHNY and CDR2 is SVGAGI in the germline V gene (reference sequence). The V and J ends lost 4 bases and 4 bases respectively, with 13 bases between them. DNA of the CDR3: TGTGCCAGCAGTTCCCTCCCCGCGGGCTATGGCTACACCTTC. This sequence encodes CASSSLPAGYGYTF.

The chain recombines TRBV4-1 with TRBJ1-1; 11 nucleotides agree with TRBD1. Germline-derived CDR1 and CDR2 are MGHRA and YSYEKL. The ends lost 5 bases at V and 5 bases at J; junction bases unmatched: 7. The length of the CDR3 is 15 residues. The CDR3 reads CASSIRTGGLTEAFF. The CDR3 bases are TGCGCCAGCAGCATACGGACAGGGGGCTTGACTGAAGCTTTCTTT.

J is TRBJ1-4 and V is TRBV5-5; 12 bases are a match to TRBD1. CDR1 SGHKS and CDR2 YYEKEE come from the germline V gene (reference sequence). This CDR3 is built from 15 residues. V trimming: 0 bases; J trimming: 8 bases; junction bases outside the gene matches: 2. This CDR3 is CASSLAGTGGEKLFF. The CDR3 DNA is TGTGCCAGCAGCTTGGCCGGGACAGGGGGCGAAAAACTGTTTTTT.

The CDR3 nucleotides read TGTGCCAGCAGCTTAGAACAGGGGGCCTACAATGAGCAGTTCTTC. Protein sequence: CASSLEQGAYNEQFF. J is TRBJ2-1 and V is TRBV11-2; 8 nucleotides align to TRBD1. After removal of 0 bases from V and 2 bases from J, the junction contained 0 bases not matched to a gene. Germline CDR1 is SGHAT and CDR2 is FQNNGV. CDR3 size: 15 residues.

The genes are TRBV6-5 and TRBJ2-6; D unclear. Trimming shortened V by 2 bases and J by 0 bases, and 8 bases separated the two germline ends. The germline gives CDR1 MNHEY, CDR2 SVGAGI. The CDR3 spans 16 residues. DNA of the CDR3: TGTGCCAGCAGTTACACCCTCCTCTCTGGGGCCAACGTCCTGACTTTC. Protein product: CASSYTLLSGANVLTF.